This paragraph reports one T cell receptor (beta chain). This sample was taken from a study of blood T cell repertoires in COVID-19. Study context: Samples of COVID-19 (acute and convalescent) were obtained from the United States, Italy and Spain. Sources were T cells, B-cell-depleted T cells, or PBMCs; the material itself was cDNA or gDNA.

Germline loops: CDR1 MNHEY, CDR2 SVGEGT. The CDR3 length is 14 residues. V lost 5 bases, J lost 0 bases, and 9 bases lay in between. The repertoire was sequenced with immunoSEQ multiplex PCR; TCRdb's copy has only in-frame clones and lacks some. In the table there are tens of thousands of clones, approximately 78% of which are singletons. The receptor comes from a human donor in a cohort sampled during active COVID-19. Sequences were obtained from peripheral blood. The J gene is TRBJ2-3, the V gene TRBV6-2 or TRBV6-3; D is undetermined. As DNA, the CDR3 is TGTGCCAGCAGTGGTTGGAGCAGCACAGATACGCAGTATTTT. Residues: CASSGWSSTDTQYF.